The source of this T cell receptor beta chain is a study of lymphopenia after photon versus proton radiotherapy. Study conclusions and caveats: Proton therapy kept repertoires fairly stable, unlike photons, which gained effector/memory cells. In patients who died, overall survival fell as post-nadir TCR diversity dropped more. Authors raise, but do not show, better survival with proton therapy. Oligoclonal CD8+ Temra expansion after nadir drove photon patients' diversity drop.

Points on this clone: Its target is unknown.

Measured with immunoSEQ multiplex PCR; TCRdb has only the in-frame clones, and not every one. Of around 70,000 clones in the sample, approximately 90% are singletons; the top ten hold 2% to 2.5%. J lost 2 bases, V lost 4 bases, and 2 bases had no gene match. Germline CDR1 MDHEN, CDR2 SYDVKM. This CDR3 is built from 16 residues. The sequence was collected from a woman in her thirties or forties with cholangiocarcinoma. The V and J genes are TRBV28 and TRBJ2-3, with TRBD2 matching 14 bases. Sequencing used peripheral blood, obtained from a patient treated with photon-based radiotherapy. The CDR3 coding sequence is TGTGCCAGCAGTTCGGGACTAGCGGGAGTCACAGATACGCAGTATTTT. It codes for CASSSGLAGVTDTQYF.